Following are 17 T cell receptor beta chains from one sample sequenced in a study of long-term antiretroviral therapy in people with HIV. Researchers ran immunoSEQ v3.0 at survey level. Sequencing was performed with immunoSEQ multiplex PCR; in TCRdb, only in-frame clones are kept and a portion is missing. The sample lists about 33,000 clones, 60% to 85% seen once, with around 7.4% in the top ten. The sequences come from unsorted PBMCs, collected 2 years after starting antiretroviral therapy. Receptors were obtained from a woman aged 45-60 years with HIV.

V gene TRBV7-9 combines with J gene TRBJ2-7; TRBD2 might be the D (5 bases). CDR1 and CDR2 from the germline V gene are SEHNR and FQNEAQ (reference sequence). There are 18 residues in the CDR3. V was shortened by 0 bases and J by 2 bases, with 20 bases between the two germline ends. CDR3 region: CASSLAHAGRGSPYEQYF. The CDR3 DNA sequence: TGTGCCAGCAGCTTAGCGCATGCCGGTCGGGGTTCCCCCTACGAGCAGTACTTC.

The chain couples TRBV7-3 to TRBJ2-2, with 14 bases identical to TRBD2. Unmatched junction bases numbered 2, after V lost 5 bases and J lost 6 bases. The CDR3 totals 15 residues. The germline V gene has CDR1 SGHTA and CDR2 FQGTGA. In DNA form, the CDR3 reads TGTGCCAGCAGCCGGGGACTAGCGGGGGCCGGGGAGCTGTTTTTT. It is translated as CASSRGLAGAGELFF.

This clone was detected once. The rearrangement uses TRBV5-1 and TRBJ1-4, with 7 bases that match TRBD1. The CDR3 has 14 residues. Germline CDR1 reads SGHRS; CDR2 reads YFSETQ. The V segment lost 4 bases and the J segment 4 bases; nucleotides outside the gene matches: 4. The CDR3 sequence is CASSPGQNNEKLFF. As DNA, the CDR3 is TGCGCCAGCAGCCCGGGACAGAATAATGAAAAACTGTTTTTT.

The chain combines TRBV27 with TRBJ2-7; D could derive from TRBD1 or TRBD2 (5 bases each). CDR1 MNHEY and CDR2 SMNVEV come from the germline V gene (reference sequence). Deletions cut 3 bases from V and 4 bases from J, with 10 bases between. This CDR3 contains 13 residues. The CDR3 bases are TGTGCCAGCAGTTTTGGGACCGCATACGAGCAGTACTTC. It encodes CASSFGTAYEQYF.

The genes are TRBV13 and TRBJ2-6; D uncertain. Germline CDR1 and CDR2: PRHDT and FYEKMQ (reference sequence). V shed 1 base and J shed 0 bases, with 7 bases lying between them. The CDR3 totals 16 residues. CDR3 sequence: CASSLDRSSGANVLTF. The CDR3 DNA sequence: TGTGCCAGCAGCTTAGATAGGAGCTCTGGGGCCAACGTCCTGACTTTC.

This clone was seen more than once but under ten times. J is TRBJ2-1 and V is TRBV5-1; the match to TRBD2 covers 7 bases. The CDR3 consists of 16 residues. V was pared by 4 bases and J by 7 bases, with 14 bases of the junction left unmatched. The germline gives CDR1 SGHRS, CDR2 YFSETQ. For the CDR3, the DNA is TGCGCCAGCAGCCTGATATTAGCGGGTCAGGGAAATGAGCAGTTCTTC. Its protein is CASSLILAGQGNEQFF.

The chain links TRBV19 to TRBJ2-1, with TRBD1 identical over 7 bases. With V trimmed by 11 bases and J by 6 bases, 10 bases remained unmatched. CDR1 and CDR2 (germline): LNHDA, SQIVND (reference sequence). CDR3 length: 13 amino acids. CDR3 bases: TGTGCCTGCCCCGGGACAGACTCCAATGAGCAGTTCTTC. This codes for CACPGTDSNEQFF.

The CDR3 reads CASSLIGGDTDTQYF. DNA for the CDR3: TGTGCCAGCAGCTTAATCGGCGGGGACACAGATACGCAGTATTTT. This chain links TRBV7-3 with TRBJ2-3; weak D call: TRBD2 (6 bases). CDR1 and CDR2 from the germline V gene are SGHTA and FQGTGA. V was shortened by 1 base and J by 2 bases, with 10 bases between the two germline ends. CDR3 length equals 15 residues.

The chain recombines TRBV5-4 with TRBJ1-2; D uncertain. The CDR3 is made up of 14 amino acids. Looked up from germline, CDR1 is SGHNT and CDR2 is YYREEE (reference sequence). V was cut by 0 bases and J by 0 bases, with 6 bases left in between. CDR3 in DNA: TGTGCCAGCAGCTTGGCAGGAGCTAACTATGGCTACACCTTC. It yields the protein CASSLAGANYGYTF.

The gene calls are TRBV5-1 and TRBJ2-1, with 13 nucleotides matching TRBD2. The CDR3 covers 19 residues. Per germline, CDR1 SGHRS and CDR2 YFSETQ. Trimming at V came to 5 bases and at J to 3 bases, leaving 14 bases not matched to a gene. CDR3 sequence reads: CASSPERTGLAGVYNEQFF. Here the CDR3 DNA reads TGCGCCAGCAGTCCGGAACGGACTGGACTAGCGGGGGTCTACAATGAGCAGTTCTTC.

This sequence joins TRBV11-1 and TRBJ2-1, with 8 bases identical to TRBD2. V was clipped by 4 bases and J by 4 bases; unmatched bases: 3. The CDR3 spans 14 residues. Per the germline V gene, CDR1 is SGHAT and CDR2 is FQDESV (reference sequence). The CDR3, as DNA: TGTGCCAGCAGCTCCGCGGGGGGTTACAATGAGCAGTTCTTC. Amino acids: CASSSAGGYNEQFF.

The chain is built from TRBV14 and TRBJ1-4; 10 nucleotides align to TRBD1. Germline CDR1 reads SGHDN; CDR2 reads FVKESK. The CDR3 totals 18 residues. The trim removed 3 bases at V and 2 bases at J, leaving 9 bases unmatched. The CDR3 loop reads CASSQRQGAGSTNEKLFF. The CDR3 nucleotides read TGTGCCAGCAGCCAGAGACAGGGGGCTGGATCTACTAATGAAAAACTGTTTTTT. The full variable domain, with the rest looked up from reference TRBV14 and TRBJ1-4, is EAGVTQFPSHSVIEKGQTVTLRCDPISGHDNLYWYRRVMGKEIKFLLHFVKESKQDESGMPNNRFLAERTGGTYSTLKVQPAELEDSGVYFCASSQRQGAGSTNEKLFFGSGTQLSVL.

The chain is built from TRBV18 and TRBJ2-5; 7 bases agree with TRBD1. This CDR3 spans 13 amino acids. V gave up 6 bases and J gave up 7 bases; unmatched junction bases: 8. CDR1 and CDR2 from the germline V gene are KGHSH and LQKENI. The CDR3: CASSPDRDGTQYF. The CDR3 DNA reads TGTGCCAGCTCTCCCGACAGGGACGGGACCCAGTACTTC.

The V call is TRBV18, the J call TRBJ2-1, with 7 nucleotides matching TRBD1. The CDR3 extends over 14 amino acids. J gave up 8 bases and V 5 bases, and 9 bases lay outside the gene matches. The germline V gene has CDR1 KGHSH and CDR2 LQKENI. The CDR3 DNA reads TGTGCCAGCTCAGGCCTGACAGGGCGGTATGAGCAGTTCTTC. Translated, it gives CASSGLTGRYEQFF.

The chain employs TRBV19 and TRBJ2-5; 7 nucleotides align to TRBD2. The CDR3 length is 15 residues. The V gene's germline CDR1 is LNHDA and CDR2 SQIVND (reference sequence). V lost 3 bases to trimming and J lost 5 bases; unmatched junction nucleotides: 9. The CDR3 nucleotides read TGTGCCAGTAGTATGACCGGGGGGAGTCCTGAGACCCAGTACTTC. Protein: CASSMTGGSPETQYF.

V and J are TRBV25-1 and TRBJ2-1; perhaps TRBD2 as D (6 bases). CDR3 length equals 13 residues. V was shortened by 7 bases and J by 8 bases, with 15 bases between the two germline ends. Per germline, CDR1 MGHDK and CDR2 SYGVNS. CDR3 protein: CASKASVYDEQFF. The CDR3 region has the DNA TGTGCCAGCAAAGCTAGCGTATACGATGAGCAGTTCTTC.

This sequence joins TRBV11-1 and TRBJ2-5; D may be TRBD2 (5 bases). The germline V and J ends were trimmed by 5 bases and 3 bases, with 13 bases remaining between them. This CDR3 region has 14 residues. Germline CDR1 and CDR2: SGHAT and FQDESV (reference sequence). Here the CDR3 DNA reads TGTGCCAGCAGCCCAGGTCGGGGAAAAGAGACCCAGTACTTC. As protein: CASSPGRGKETQYF.